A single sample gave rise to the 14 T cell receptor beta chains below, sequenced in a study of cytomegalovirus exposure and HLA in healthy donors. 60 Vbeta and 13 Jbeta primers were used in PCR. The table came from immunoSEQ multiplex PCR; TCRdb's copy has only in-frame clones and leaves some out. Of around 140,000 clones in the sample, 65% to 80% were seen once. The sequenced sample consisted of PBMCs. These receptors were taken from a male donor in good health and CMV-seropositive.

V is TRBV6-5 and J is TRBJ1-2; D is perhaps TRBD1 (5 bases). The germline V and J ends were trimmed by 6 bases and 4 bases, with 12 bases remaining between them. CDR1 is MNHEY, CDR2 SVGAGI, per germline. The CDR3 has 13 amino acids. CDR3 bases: TGTGCCAGCAGCCCGACTCAGGGCTATGGCTACACCTTC. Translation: CASSPTQGYGYTF.

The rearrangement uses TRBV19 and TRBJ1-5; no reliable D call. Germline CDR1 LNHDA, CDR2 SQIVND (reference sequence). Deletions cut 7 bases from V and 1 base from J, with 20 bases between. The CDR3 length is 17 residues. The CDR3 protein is CASTDMARVGSNQPQHF. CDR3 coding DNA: TGTGCCAGTACCGATATGGCTCGCGTCGGGAGCAATCAGCCCCAGCATTTT.

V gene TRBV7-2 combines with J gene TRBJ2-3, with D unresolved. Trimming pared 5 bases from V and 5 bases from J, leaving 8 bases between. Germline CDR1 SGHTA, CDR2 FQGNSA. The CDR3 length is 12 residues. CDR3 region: CASSPLRDTQYF. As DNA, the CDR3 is TGTGCCAGCAGCCCTCTACGAGATACGCAGTATTTT.

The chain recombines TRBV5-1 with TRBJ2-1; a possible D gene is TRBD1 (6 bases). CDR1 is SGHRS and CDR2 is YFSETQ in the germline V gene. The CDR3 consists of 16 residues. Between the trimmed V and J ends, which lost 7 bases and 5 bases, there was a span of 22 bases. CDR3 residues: CASGLTGKVADNEQFF. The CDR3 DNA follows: TGCGCCAGCGGACTTACAGGGAAAGTGGCGGACAATGAGCAGTTCTTC.

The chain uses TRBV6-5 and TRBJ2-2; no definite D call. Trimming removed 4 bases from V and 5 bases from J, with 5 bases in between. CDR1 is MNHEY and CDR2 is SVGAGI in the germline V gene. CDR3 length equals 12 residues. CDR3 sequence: CASSSVTGELFF. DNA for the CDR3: TGTGCCAGCAGTTCAGTTACCGGGGAGCTGTTTTTT.

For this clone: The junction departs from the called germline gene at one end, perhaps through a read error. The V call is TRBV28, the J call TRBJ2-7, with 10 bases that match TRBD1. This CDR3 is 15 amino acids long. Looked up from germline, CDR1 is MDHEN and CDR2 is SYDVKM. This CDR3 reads CASSSPDRGNYKQYF. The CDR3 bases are TGTGCCAGCAGTTCCCCGGACAGGGGGAACTACAAGCAGTACTTC. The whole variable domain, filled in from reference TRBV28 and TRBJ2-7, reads DVKVTQSSRYLVKRTGEKVFLECVQDMDHENMFWYRQDPGLGLRLIYFSYDVKMKEKGDIPEGYSVSREKKERFSLILESASTNQTSMYLCASSSPDRGNYKQYFGPGTRLTVT.

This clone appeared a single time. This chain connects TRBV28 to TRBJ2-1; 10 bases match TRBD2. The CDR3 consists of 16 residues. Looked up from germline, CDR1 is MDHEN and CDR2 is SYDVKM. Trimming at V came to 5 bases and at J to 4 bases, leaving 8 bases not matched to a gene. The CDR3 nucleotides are TGTGCCAGCAGTCCAGGGGGGACTAGCGTATACAATGAGCAGTTCTTC. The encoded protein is CASSPGGTSVYNEQFF.

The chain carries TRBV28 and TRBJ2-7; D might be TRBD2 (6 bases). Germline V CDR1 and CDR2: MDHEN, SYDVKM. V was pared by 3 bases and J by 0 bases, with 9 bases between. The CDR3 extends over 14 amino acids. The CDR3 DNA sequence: TGTGCCAGCAGTTTTGGGGGACTCTCCTACGAGCAGTACTTC. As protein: CASSFGGLSYEQYF.

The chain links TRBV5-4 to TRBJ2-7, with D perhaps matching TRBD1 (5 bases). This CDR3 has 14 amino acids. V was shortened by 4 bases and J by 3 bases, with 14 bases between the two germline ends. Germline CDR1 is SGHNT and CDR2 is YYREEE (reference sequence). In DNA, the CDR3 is TGTGCCAGCAGCCCCAAGGACGGACACTACGAGCAGTACTTC. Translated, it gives CASSPKDGHYEQYF.

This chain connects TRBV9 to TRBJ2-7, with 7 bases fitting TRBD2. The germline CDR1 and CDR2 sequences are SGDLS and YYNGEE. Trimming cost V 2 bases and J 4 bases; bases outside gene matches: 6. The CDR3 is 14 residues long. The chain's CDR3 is CASSVGVAGYEQYF. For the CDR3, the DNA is TGTGCCAGCAGCGTTGGAGTAGCGGGTTACGAGCAGTACTTC.

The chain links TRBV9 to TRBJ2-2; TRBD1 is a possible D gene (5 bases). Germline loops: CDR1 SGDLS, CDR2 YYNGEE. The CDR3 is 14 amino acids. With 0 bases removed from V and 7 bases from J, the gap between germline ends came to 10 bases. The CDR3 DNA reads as TGTGCCAGCAGCGTAGTGGGGCTCGGCGGGGAGCTGTTTTTT. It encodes CASSVVGLGGELFF.

CDR3 in amino acids: CASSRRTGDNQPQHF. CDR3 bases: TGTGCCAGTAGTAGACGGACAGGGGATAATCAGCCCCAGCATTTT. The chain employs TRBV19 and TRBJ1-5; TRBD1 matches 9 bases. The CDR3 length is 15 residues. The J segment lost 4 bases and the V segment lost 4 bases, leaving 5 bases of the junction unmatched. From germline, CDR1 is LNHDA and CDR2 SQIVND (reference sequence). Full variable domain (rest looked up from reference TRBV19 and TRBJ1-5): DGGITQSPKYLFRKEGQNVTLSCEQNLNHDAMYWYRQDPGQGLRLIYYSQIVNDFQKGDIAEGYSVSREKKESFPLTVTSAQKNPTAFYLCASSRRTGDNQPQHFGDGTRLSIL.

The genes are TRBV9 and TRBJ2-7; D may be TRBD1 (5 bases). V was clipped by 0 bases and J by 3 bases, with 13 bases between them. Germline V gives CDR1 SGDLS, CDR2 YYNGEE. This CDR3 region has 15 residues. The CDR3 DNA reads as TGTGCCAGCAGCGTAGCTGGAGACAGTATCTACGAGCAGTACTTC. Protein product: CASSVAGDSIYEQYF.

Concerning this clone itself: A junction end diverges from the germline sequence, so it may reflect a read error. The CDR3 coding sequence is TGTTCCAGCAGCCTGGGACAGGCTCCTCTTAATGAAAAACTGTTTTTT. It codes for CSSSLGQAPLNEKLFF. The rearrangement links TRBV7-9 to TRBJ1-4; 8 bases map to TRBD1. From germline, CDR1 is SEHNR and CDR2 FQNEAQ (reference sequence). CDR3 size: 16 residues. Complete variable domain (other parts from reference TRBV7-9 and TRBJ1-4): DTGVSQNPRHKITKRGQNVTFRCDPISEHNRLYWYRQTLGQGPEFLTYFQNEAQLEKSRLLSDRFSAERPKGSFSTLEIQRTEQGDSAMYLCSSSLGQAPLNEKLFFGSGTQLSVL.